This entry lists 23 T cell receptor beta chains sequenced from one sample in a study of T cells in Graves' hyperthyroidism and ophthalmopathy. Authors of the study amplified TCR beta CDR3 regions from RNA transcripts. TCR CDR3 regions were first amplified by RT-PCR with HTBI primers. In TCRdb, the multiplex PCR reads were re-called with MiXCR into one record per CDR3 protein. The table has roughly 290,000 distinct CDR3 sequences, roughly an eighth seen once. Sequencing was performed on blood. All receptors derive from a woman aged 40 to 50 with Graves' hyperthyroidism.

At least ten counts were recorded for this clonotype. The J gene is TRBJ2-1, the V gene TRBV19; D may be TRBD1 (6 bases). Germline assignment: CDR1 LNHDA and CDR2 SQIVND (reference sequence). This CDR3 region has 15 residues. V was shortened by 2 bases and J by 9 bases, with 17 bases between the two germline ends. CDR3 nucleotides: TGTGCCAGTAGTATACGAGGAACTTTACAGGGTGAGCAGTTCTTC. The encoded protein is CASSIRGTLQGEQFF.

This clonotype was detected only a few times. The chain uses TRBV9 and TRBJ2-7, with 7 positions matching TRBD2. This CDR3 is built from 15 residues. Germline-derived CDR1 and CDR2 are SGDLS and YYNGEE. V lost 1 base to trimming and J lost 7 bases; unmatched junction nucleotides: 11. The CDR3 region is CASSVSGGSLEEQYF. The CDR3 region has the DNA TGTGCCAGCAGCGTAAGCGGCGGGAGTTTGGAGGAGCAGTACTTC.

This clonotype has ten or more counts. The chain uses TRBV11-1 and TRBJ2-3, with TRBD2 identical over 8 bases. V dropped 2 bases and J dropped 0; count of bases not matched to a gene: 1. Per germline, CDR1 SGHAT and CDR2 FQDESV (reference sequence). The CDR3 has 15 amino acids. The CDR3 is CASSLIAGSTDTQYF. Written as DNA, the CDR3 is TGTGCCAGCAGCTTAATAGCGGGAAGCACAGATACGCAGTATTTT.

The chain carries TRBV29-1 and TRBJ2-2, with D perhaps TRBD1 (5 bases). Germline-derived CDR1 and CDR2 are SQVTM and ANQGSEA. The CDR3 is 15 amino acids. V was clipped by 4 bases and J by 1 base, with 13 bases between them. In DNA, the CDR3 is TGCAGCGTTGGCCCAGGGTCTTTGAACACCGGGGAGCTGTTTTTT. It encodes CSVGPGSLNTGELFF.

This clonotype was seen at least ten times. The rearrangement uses TRBV2 and TRBJ2-4; 9 bases align to TRBD2. The CDR3 runs to 16 residues. Losses at the gene ends were 1 base for V and 2 bases for J; bases not matched to a gene: 3. CDR1 is SNHLY and CDR2 is FYNNEI in the germline V gene. CDR3 DNA: TGTGCCAGCAGTGAAGGAGCGGGAGGTTCCAAAAACATTCAGTACTTC. Protein product: CASSEGAGGSKNIQYF.

With regard to this clonotype: A much larger clone differs from this one at a single base, so this may be a read error. The chain joins TRBV28 to TRBJ2-3; D is possibly TRBD1 or TRBD2 (5 bases each). Trimming shortened V by 8 bases and J by 2 bases, and 11 bases separated the two germline ends. The CDR3 spans 13 residues. The germline CDR1 and CDR2 sequences are MDHEN and SYDVKM. The CDR3: CASPRDATDTQYF. The CDR3 bases are TGTGCCAGCCCCCGGGACGCCACAGATACGCAGTATTTT.

This clonotype came up a few times. The rearrangement joins TRBV25-1 to TRBJ1-1, with 7 nucleotides matching TRBD1. The germline V gene encodes CDR1 MGHDK and CDR2 SYGVNS. This CDR3 is 13 amino acids long. With 6 bases clipped from V and 4 bases from J, the junction kept 5 bases outside the gene matches. CDR3 protein: CASRPRGGTEAFF. The CDR3 DNA reads as TGTGCCAGCAGGCCCAGGGGGGGCACTGAAGCTTTCTTT. The complete variable domain, with remaining parts taken from reference TRBV25-1 and TRBJ1-1, reads EADIYQTPRYLVIGTGKKITLECSQTMGHDKMYWYQQDPGMELHLIHYSYGVNSTEKGDLSSESTVSRIRTEHFPLTLESARPSHTSQYLCASRPRGGTEAFFGQGTRLTVV.

This clonotype appeared many times. This rearrangement joins TRBV6-1 to TRBJ1-1, with TRBD1 matching 7 bases. CDR1 and CDR2 from the germline V gene are MNHNS and SASEGT. The CDR3 loop spans 12 amino acids. V dropped 6 bases and J dropped 8; count of bases not matched to a gene: 6. The CDR3 reads CASRPLTGEAFF. In nucleotides, the CDR3 is TGTGCCAGCAGGCCCCTGACAGGGGAAGCTTTCTTT.

This clonotype has just a few counts. The rearrangement uses TRBV5-4 and TRBJ1-2, with TRBD1 as a possible D gene (6 bases). CDR1 SGHNT and CDR2 YYREEE come from the germline V gene (reference sequence). This CDR3 has 12 residues. The ends were cut back, 7 bases at V and 6 bases at J, with 13 bases in the middle. Here the CDR3 reads CASGTGLDGYTF. As DNA, the CDR3 is TGTGCCAGCGGCACAGGGTTGGATGGCTACACCTTC.

This clonotype was seen only a few times. This rearrangement joins TRBV6-6 to TRBJ1-4, with a tentative D call TRBD1 (6 bases). Germline V CDR1 and CDR2: MNHNY, SVGAGI (reference sequence). The V end was cut by 0 bases, the J end by 2 bases, with 10 bases between. CDR3 length: 16 residues. Written as DNA, the CDR3 is TGTGCCAGCAGTTACTCGGCGGGGGCGACTAATGAAAAACTGTTTTTT. This translates into CASSYSAGATNEKLFF.

This clonotype was seen many times. The gene calls are TRBV3-1 and TRBJ1-4, with 10 bases aligning to TRBD1. The CDR3 is made up of 14 amino acids. The germline V gene has CDR1 LGHDT and CDR2 YNNKEL (reference sequence). V lost 5 bases to trimming and J lost 8 bases; unmatched junction nucleotides: 5. CDR3 in amino acids: CASSGGTGDEKLFF. The DNA of the CDR3 is TGTGCCAGCAGCGGGGGGACAGGGGACGAAAAACTGTTTTTT. The full variable domain, completed using reference TRBV3-1 and TRBJ1-4, is DTAVSQTPKYLVTQMGNDKSIKCEQNLGHDTMYWYKQDSKKFLKIMFSYNNKELIINETVPNRFSPKSPDKAHLNLHINSLELGDSAVYFCASSGGTGDEKLFFGSGTQLSVL.

This clonotype has ten or more counts. The chain employs TRBV2 and TRBJ2-7; 9 bases agree with TRBD1. CDR3 length: 12 residues. Germline assignment: CDR1 SNHLY and CDR2 FYNNEI. Trimming removed 8 bases from V and 2 bases from J; junction bases left unmatched: 1. The CDR3 protein is CASGTGPYEQYF. DNA for the CDR3: TGTGCCAGCGGGACAGGGCCCTACGAGCAGTACTTC.

The genes are TRBV5-4 and TRBJ2-1, with TRBD2 as a possible D gene (6 bases). V lost 2 bases and J lost 0, with 9 bases in between. CDR3 length: 15 residues. CDR1 is SGHNT, CDR2 YYREEE, per germline (reference sequence). The DNA for the CDR3 is TGTGCCAGCAGCTTTAGCGGAAACTCCTACAATGAGCAGTTCTTC. It codes for CASSFSGNSYNEQFF.

This clonotype was counted ten times or more. The rearrangement uses TRBV2 and TRBJ2-1; D is ambiguous. The CDR3 has 13 amino acids. V gave up 7 bases and J gave up 6 bases, with 13 bases separating them. Per the germline V gene, CDR1 is SNHLY and CDR2 is FYNNEI. CDR3 sequence reads: CASNSAVSNEQFF. The CDR3 bases are TGTGCCAGCAACTCTGCCGTCAGCAATGAGCAGTTCTTC.

In its sample, this clonotype was seen many times. V usage is TRBV28 and J usage is TRBJ1-2; D remains unclear. The CDR3 is 17 amino acids. Germline V lookup: CDR1 MDHEN, CDR2 SYDVKM. Trimming cost V 3 bases and J 0 bases, with 17 bases left between them. Written as DNA, the CDR3 is TGTGCCAGCAGTTTCTCAACACCAGGTTACACTAACTATGGCTACACCTTC. This codes for CASSFSTPGYTNYGYTF.

This clonotype was counted many times. CDR3 DNA: TGCAGCGTTACCGGACTAGCGGCCCTCACAGATACGCAGTATTTT. Its translation: CSVTGLAALTDTQYF. The V gene is TRBV29-1, the J gene TRBJ2-3; 10 nucleotides align to TRBD2. Looked up from germline, CDR1 is SQVTM and CDR2 is ANQGSEA. V lost 5 bases and J lost 2; bases outside the gene matches: 7. CDR3 size: 15 residues.

This clonotype has ten or more counts. The V gene is TRBV27, the J gene TRBJ2-7; D may be TRBD1 or TRBD2 (5 bases each). Trimming shortened V by 6 bases and J by 2 bases, and 17 bases separated the two germline ends. The length of the CDR3 is 15 residues. Germline CDR1 and CDR2: MNHEY and SMNVEV (reference sequence). The CDR3 region is CASSQYRDGAYEQYF. The CDR3 DNA sequence: TGTGCCAGCAGCCAATACCGGGACGGGGCCTACGAGCAGTACTTC.

In this sample, this clonotype turned up many times. The chain employs TRBV28 and TRBJ1-2; the D is unclear. The CDR3 has 14 residues. In germline, CDR1 is MDHEN, CDR2 SYDVKM. V was pared by 7 bases and J by 0 bases, with 12 bases between. The CDR3: CASTPSGTNYGYTF. The CDR3 coding sequence is TGTGCCAGCACTCCAAGCGGAACTAACTATGGCTACACCTTC.

The CDR3 protein is CASSPPVGLHEQYF. The CDR3 bases are TGTGCCAGCTCACCGCCGGTGGGCCTCCACGAGCAGTACTTC. The chain recombines TRBV18 with TRBJ2-7; D is uncertain. V lost 3 bases and J lost 5, with 14 bases in between. The CDR3 totals 14 residues. Germline-derived CDR1 and CDR2 are KGHSH and LQKENI.

This clonotype was picked up many times. This chain links TRBV7-9 with TRBJ2-3, with D possibly TRBD2 on 5 matching bases. Germline values: CDR1 SEHNR, CDR2 FQNEAQ (reference sequence). The CDR3 is 14 residues long. The ends were cut back, 2 bases at V and 4 bases at J, with 10 bases in the middle. CDR3 residues: CASSLSLSADTQYF. Written as DNA, the CDR3 is TGTGCCAGCAGCTTATCCCTTAGCGCAGATACGCAGTATTTT. Based on the CDR3 plus reference TRBV7-9 and TRBJ2-3, the full variable domain is DTGVSQNPRHKITKRGQNVTFRCDPISEHNRLYWYRQTLGQGPEFLTYFQNEAQLEKSRLLSDRFSAERPKGSFSTLEIQRTEQGDSAMYLCASSLSLSADTQYFGPGTRLTVL.

There are many counts of this clonotype. The chain carries TRBV6-5 and TRBJ2-7; 7 bases agree with TRBD2. J was trimmed by 0 bases and V by 6 bases; bases with no gene match: 5. This CDR3 region has 14 residues. Germline loops: CDR1 MNHEY, CDR2 SVGAGI. The CDR3 coding sequence is TGTGCCAGCAGGAGGGGAGGGTTCTCCTACGAGCAGTACTTC. Protein sequence: CASRRGGFSYEQYF.

The chain carries TRBV7-9 and TRBJ2-3; D unclear. This CDR3 region has 14 residues. CDR1 SEHNR and CDR2 FQNEAQ come from the germline V gene (reference sequence). V was pared by 5 bases and J by 0 bases, with 9 bases between. The CDR3 nucleotides are TGTGCCAGCAGCCCCAGTAGGAGCACAGATACGCAGTATTTT. It codes for CASSPSRSTDTQYF.

In this sample, this clonotype turned up many times. The V gene is TRBV14, the J gene TRBJ1-5; possible D gene TRBD1, 6 bases. Germline-derived CDR1 and CDR2 are SGHDN and FVKESK. Trimming pared 0 bases from V and 4 bases from J, leaving 19 bases between. CDR3 size: 18 residues. This chain's CDR3 is CASSQERGRAPWNQPQHF. As DNA, the CDR3 is TGTGCCAGCAGCCAAGAACGGGGGCGCGCGCCATGGAATCAGCCCCAGCATTTT. The full variable domain, in which reference TRBV14 and TRBJ1-5 provide the parts outside the CDR3, is EAGVTQFPSHSVIEKGQTVTLRCDPISGHDNLYWYRRVMGKEIKFLLHFVKESKQDESGMPNNRFLAERTGGTYSTLKVQPAELEDSGVYFCASSQERGRAPWNQPQHFGDGTRLSIL.